These 2 T cell receptor beta chains were sequenced from one sample in a study of T cells in Graves' hyperthyroidism and ophthalmopathy. The TCR beta CDR3 regions underwent amplification using RNA transcripts as the source. The study used the HTBI primer set for a first-round RT-PCR of the TCR CDR3. One entry per CDR3 protein results from TCRdb running MiXCR on the multiplex PCR reads. The top ten hold more than 30% of the sample, which has about 640,000 distinct CDR3 sequences, about a fifth seen once. The sequenced material came from blood. The receptors shown here come from a man aged 25 to 40 with Graves' ophthalmopathy.

This clonotype was counted only a few times. The rearrangement uses TRBV7-9 and TRBJ1-4; TRBD1 matches 8 bases. The length of the CDR3 is 15 residues. J lost 1 base, V lost 5 bases, and 3 bases had no gene match. Germline V gene sequence: CDR1 SEHNR, CDR2 FQNEAQ (reference sequence). CDR3 in amino acids: CASSADRGTNEKLFF. The CDR3 DNA is TGTGCCAGCAGCGCAGACAGGGGAACTAATGAAAAACTGTTTTTT.

This clonotype has a count of ten or more. The rearrangement links TRBV28 to TRBJ1-1; perhaps TRBD1 as D (5 bases). The germline gives CDR1 MDHEN, CDR2 SYDVKM. CDR3 size: 13 residues. V gave up 8 bases and J gave up 0 bases, with 10 bases separating them. Here the CDR3 reads CASWGGMNTEAFF. Here the CDR3 DNA reads TGTGCCAGCTGGGGGGGGATGAACACTGAAGCTTTCTTT.